What follows describes a single T cell receptor (beta chain). The data were obtained in a study of beta chain features in type 1 diabetes. Study background: The patients were much like the healthy donors in age, gender and cell yields.

Sort purity for all populations was recorded as exceeding 98%. From germline, CDR1 is MNHNY and CDR2 SVGAGI (reference sequence). There are 13 residues in the CDR3. The V and J ends lost 7 bases and 8 bases, in that order; junction bases with no gene match: 8. All of the isolated RNA was reverse transcribed, so expressed TCRB transcripts were sequenced. TCRdb's copy holds only in-frame clones and misses some; the assay was immunoSEQ multiplex PCR. This table has around 320,000 clones, 12% to 15% appearing once. Sequenced: central memory CD4+ T cells from blood. This receptor was taken from a man aged 25-45 years in good health. The V and J genes are TRBV6-6 and TRBJ2-1; TRBD2 aligns across 7 bases. CDR3 coding DNA: TGTGCCAGCACCAGAAAGCGGGATCATGAGCAGTTCTTC. It is translated as CASTRKRDHEQFF.